This T cell receptor (beta chain) was found in a study of technical replicates of blood from a few donors. The V end lost 0 bases, the J end lost 4 bases, and 17 bases lay between the germline ends. The germline CDR1 and CDR2 sequences are SGDLS and YYNGEE. The CDR3 covers 17 residues. Generated by immunoSEQ multiplex PCR, the TCRdb table keeps only in-frame clones and is missing some. The repertoire includes approximately 70,000 clones, almost 98% of them detected once, and less than 0.25% sits in the top ten. The chain couples TRBV9 to TRBJ1-3; TRBD1 is a possible D gene (5 bases). Sequences were obtained from T cells isolated from PBMCs. This clonotype originated in a human donor in good health. The chain's CDR3 is CASSVEARAAGGNTIYF. The CDR3 coding sequence is TGTGCCAGCAGCGTAGAGGCCCGGGCAGCAGGGGGAAACACCATATATTTT.